A selection of T cell receptor beta chains follows, all from one sample in a study of blood T cell repertoires in COVID-19. The data were produced by immunoSEQ multiplex PCR, yet TCRdb's version contains in-frame clones alone and is incomplete. The repertoire holds 160,000 or so clones, with approximately 88% as singletons. Material: PBMCs or T cells enriched from blood (not recorded which). These receptors were taken from a woman in her 50s who had recovered from COVID-19. The CDR3 runs from the conserved cysteine through the conserved F or W. A D gene is named only where the DNA matches it firmly. A row's size may be missing; if present it is once, few, many or a size class.

CDR3 protein,CDR3 DNA,V gene,J gene,D gene,clone size
CASSLSGRSSTEAFF,TGTGCCAGCAGTTTATCGGGGAGGAGTAGCACTGAAGCTTTCTTT,TRBV27,TRBJ1-1,NA,NA
CASSLGWGGTGELFF,TGCGCCAGCAGCTTGGGGTGGGGCGGCACCGGGGAGCTGTTTTTT,TRBV5-1,TRBJ2-2,NA,NA
CASSDLRGTQYF,TGTGCCAGCAGTGACCTCAGAGGTACGCAGTATTTT,TRBV6-1,TRBJ2-3,NA,NA
CASSEETDRTYEQYF,TGTGCCAGCAGTGAAGAGACAGATAGGACCTACGAGCAGTACTTC,TRBV2,TRBJ2-7,NA,NA
CASSLAGGSDGYTF,TGTGCCAGCAGCTTGGCCGGAGGATCGGACGGCTACACCTTC,TRBV5-6,TRBJ1-2,NA,NA
CASSQAGGELFF,TGTGCCAGCAGCCAAGCCGGGGGGGAGCTGTTTTTT,TRBV3-1/TRBV3-2,TRBJ2-2,NA,NA
CASSQTPRSGELFF,TGCGCCAGCAGCCAAACCCCTAGATCCGGGGAGCTGTTTTTT,TRBV4-3,TRBJ2-2,NA,NA
CASRTTGGDGYTF,TGTGCCAGCAGAACGACAGGGGGCGACGGCTACACCTTC,TRBV7-2,TRBJ1-2,TRBD1,NA
CASSPASGGAMLYNEQFF,TGTGCCAGCAGTCCCGCTAGCGGGGGGGCGATGCTATACAATGAGCAGTTCTTC,TRBV6-2/TRBV6-3,TRBJ2-1,TRBD2,NA
CSVAGSVLETQYF,TGCAGCGTGGCCGGGAGCGTCCTAGAGACCCAGTACTTC,TRBV29-1,TRBJ2-5,NA,NA
CASSLRVQRGTRTDTQYF,TGTGCCAGCAGTTTAAGAGTCCAGCGGGGGACCCGCACAGATACGCAGTATTTT,TRBV27,TRBJ2-3,TRBD2,NA
CASSLSGPDTQYF,TGTGCCAGCAGCTTATCGGGTCCAGATACGCAGTATTTT,TRBV11-2,TRBJ2-3,NA,NA
CASSLGRPRDYGYTF,TGTGCCAGCAGTTTAGGCCGGCCCCGGGACTATGGCTACACCTTC,TRBV5-6,TRBJ1-2,NA,NA
CASSMRASGSQETQYF,TGTGCCAGTAGTATGAGGGCCTCAGGATCCCAAGAGACCCAGTACTTC,TRBV19,TRBJ2-5,NA,NA
CASSIDVTGPYEQYF,TGTGCCAGTAGTATAGACGTTACAGGCCCCTACGAGCAGTACTTC,TRBV19,TRBJ2-7,NA,once
CASSLAAGQGYEQYF,TGTGCCAGCAGCTTGGCCGCCGGACAGGGCTACGAGCAGTACTTC,TRBV5-5,TRBJ2-7,TRBD1,NA
CASSLSSGGGELFF,TGTGCCAGCAGCTTATCCTCCGGAGGCGGGGAGCTGTTTTTT,TRBV7-6,TRBJ2-2,NA,medium-sized
CASSPGTGLYEQYF,TGTGCCAGCAGCCCAGGGACAGGCCTCTACGAGCAGTACTTC,TRBV11-3,TRBJ2-7,TRBD1,NA
CASSIRGSEQFF,TGTGCCAGTAGTATTCGGGGGTCCGAGCAGTTCTTC,TRBV19,TRBJ2-1,NA,NA
CASSGHPAEAFF,TGCGCCAGCAGTGGCCACCCCGCTGAAGCTTTCTTT,TRBV4-3,TRBJ1-1,NA,NA
CASSSWANEQFF,TGTGCCAGTAGTTCTTGGGCCAATGAGCAGTTCTTC,TRBV19,TRBJ2-1,NA,NA
CASSFSRDRAIPWPQHF,TGTGCCAGCAGCTTTTCCCGGGACAGAGCCATTCCATGGCCCCAGCATTTT,TRBV5-6,TRBJ1-5,TRBD1,NA
CASSLVLQNGYTF,TGCGCCAGCAGCTTGGTTCTGCAGAATGGCTACACCTTC,TRBV5-1,TRBJ1-2,NA,once
CASSPGTSGGAEAADTQYF,TGTGCCAGCTCCCCAGGGACTAGCGGGGGGGCCGAAGCCGCAGATACGCAGTATTTT,TRBV18,TRBJ2-3,TRBD2,NA